The source of this TCR beta chain is a study of T cell responses to AZD1222 COVID-19 vaccine. Study results and caveats: Only a handful of AZD1222 recipients were seropositive at baseline. Across the whole spike, CD4 TCRs peaked at regions 160-218 and 743-854. Spike-specific TCR breadth and depth went up after people got two AZD1222 doses.

Whether given at about 4 or about 12 weeks, second doses were pooled. Comment on this clone: As yet, its antigen is unknown.

CDR1 MNHEY and CDR2 SVGAGI come from the germline V gene. Trimming cost V 7 bases and J 5 bases, with 12 bases left between them. The CDR3 extends over 14 amino acids. The method was immunoSEQ multiplex PCR; TCRdb's version includes in-frame clones alone and lacks a portion of them. The data contain 75,000 to 90,000 clones, 85% to 95% of them seen just once; the ten biggest clones take up about 30%. The receptor comes from an adult who received the AZD1222 COVID-19 vaccine. The sample was peripheral blood, taken 28 days after the second AZD1222 dose. The V gene is TRBV6-5, the J gene TRBJ1-6, with a tentative D call TRBD1 (6 bases). The CDR3 DNA sequence: TGTGCCAGCAACAGGGTTGGGAATAATTCACCCCTCCACTTT. It is translated as CASNRVGNNSPLHF.